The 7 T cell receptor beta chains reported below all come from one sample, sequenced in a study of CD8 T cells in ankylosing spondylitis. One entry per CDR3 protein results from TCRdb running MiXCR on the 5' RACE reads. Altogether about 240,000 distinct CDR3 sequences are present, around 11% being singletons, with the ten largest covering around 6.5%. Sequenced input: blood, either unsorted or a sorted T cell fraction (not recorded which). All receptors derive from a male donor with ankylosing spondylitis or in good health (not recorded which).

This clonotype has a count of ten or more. CDR3 loop: CSASGPWRPSYEQYF. CDR3 DNA: TGCAGTGCTAGTGGTCCCTGGCGTCCGAGCTACGAGCAGTACTTC. This chain connects TRBV20-1 to TRBJ2-7, with D unclear. V shed 3 bases and J shed 3 bases, with 18 bases lying between them. The CDR3 runs 15 residues. CDR1 is DFQATT and CDR2 is SNEGSKA in the germline V gene (reference sequence).

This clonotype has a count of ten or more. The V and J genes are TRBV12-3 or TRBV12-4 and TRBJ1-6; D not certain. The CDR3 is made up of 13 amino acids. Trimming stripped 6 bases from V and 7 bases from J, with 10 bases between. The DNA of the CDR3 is TGTGCCAGCAGGGCAAGACTAAATTCACCCCTCCACTTT. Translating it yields CASRARLNSPLHF.

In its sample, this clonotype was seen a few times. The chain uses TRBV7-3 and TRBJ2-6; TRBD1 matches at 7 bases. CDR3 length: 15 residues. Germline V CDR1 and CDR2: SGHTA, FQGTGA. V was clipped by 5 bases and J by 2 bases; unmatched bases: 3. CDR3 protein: CASSRQGTGANVLTF. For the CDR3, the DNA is TGTGCCAGCAGCCGACAGGGAACTGGGGCCAACGTCCTGACTTTC.

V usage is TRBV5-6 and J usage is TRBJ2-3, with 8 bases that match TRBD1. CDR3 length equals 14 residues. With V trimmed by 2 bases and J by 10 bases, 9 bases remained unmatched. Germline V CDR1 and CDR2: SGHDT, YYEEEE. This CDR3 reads CASSFAQGAHPQYF. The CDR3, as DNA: TGTGCCAGCAGCTTCGCTCAGGGGGCGCATCCGCAGTATTTT. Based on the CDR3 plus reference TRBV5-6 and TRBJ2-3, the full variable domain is DAGVTQSPTHLIKTRGQQVTLRCSPKSGHDTVSWYQQALGQGPQFIFQYYEEEERQRGNFPDRFSGHQFPNYSSELNVNALLLGDSALYLCASSFAQGAHPQYFGPGTRLTVL.

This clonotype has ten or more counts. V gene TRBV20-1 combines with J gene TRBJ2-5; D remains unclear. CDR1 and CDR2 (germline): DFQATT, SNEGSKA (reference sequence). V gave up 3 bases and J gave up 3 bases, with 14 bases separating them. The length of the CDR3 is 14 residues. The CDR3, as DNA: TGCAGTGCTAGTTACAATCCAATCGAAGAGACCCAGTACTTC. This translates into CSASYNPIEETQYF.

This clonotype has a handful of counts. For the CDR3, the DNA is TGTGCCAGCAGTGAATCGCAAGGATCCTACGAGCAGTACTTC. Translated: CASSESQGSYEQYF. The chain employs TRBV25-1 and TRBJ2-7; no definite D call. Germline V gene data show CDR1 as MGHDK and CDR2 as SYGVNS. The germline V and J ends were trimmed by 1 base and 1 base, with 8 bases remaining between them. The CDR3 totals 14 residues.

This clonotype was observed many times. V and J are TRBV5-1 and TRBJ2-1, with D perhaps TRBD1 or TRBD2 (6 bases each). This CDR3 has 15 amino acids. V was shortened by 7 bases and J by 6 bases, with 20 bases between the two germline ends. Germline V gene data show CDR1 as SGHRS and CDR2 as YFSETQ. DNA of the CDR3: TGCGCCAGCGGTATGGGGGGCACTATCGTCAATGAGCAGTTCTTC. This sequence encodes CASGMGGTIVNEQFF.